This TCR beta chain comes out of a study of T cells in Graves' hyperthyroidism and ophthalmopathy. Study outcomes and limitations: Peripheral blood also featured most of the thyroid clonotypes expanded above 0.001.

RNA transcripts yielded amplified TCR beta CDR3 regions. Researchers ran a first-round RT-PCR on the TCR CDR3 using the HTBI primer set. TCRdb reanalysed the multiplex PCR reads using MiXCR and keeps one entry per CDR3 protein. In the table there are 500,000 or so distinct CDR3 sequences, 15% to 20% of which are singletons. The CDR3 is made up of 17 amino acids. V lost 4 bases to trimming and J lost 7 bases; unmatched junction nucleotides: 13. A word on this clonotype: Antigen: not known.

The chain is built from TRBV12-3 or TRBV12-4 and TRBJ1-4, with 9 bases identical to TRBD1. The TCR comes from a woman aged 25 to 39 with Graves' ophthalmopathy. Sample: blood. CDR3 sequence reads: CASSSGDRVLVGEKLFF. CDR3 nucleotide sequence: TGTGCCAGCAGTTCGGGGGACAGGGTTTTAGTAGGTGAAAAACTGTTTTTT.